The 19 T cell receptor beta chains presented below share a single source sample, sequenced in a study of beta chain features in type 1 diabetes. The entirety of the isolated RNA underwent reverse transcription, so expressed TCRB transcripts were sequenced. Profiling relied on immunoSEQ multiplex PCR, and the TCRdb table lists in-frame clones only, not all of them. The sample carries a few hundred thousand clones, over 25% recorded once. Sequenced: naive CD4+ T cells from blood. The receptors were gathered from a man between 18 and 29 years old in good health.

In this sample, this clone turned up a few times. The chain uses TRBV29-1 and TRBJ2-7; 7 nucleotides align to TRBD1. The V gene end was trimmed by 6 bases and the J gene end by 3 bases; junction bases not matched to a gene: 2. The germline CDR1 and CDR2 sequences are SQVTM and ANQGSEA. CDR3 length: 11 residues. CDR3 DNA sequence: TGCAGCGTCCGGGACAGCTACGAGCAGTACTTC. This sequence encodes CSVRDSYEQYF.

This clone occurred a few times. Within the sample, other DNA sequences also encode this same CDR3. The chain uses TRBV7-2 and TRBJ2-3; the D is unclear. Germline V gene lookup returns CDR1 SGHTA and CDR2 FQGNSA. The CDR3 length is 14 residues. V lost 0 bases and J lost 0, with 4 bases in between. The DNA for the CDR3 is TGTGCCAGCAGCTTAGCGGGGAGCACAGATACGCAGTATTTT. Translating gives CASSLAGSTDTQYF.

The V gene is TRBV29-1, the J gene TRBJ2-5; 10 nucleotides agree with TRBD1. Germline trimming cut 7 bases from V and 4 bases from J; bases unmatched to any gene: 6. Germline CDR1 reads SQVTM; CDR2 reads ANQGSEA. There are 13 residues in the CDR3. This CDR3 reads CSARTGGGETQYF. CDR3 nucleotides: TGCAGCGCCAGGACAGGGGGTGGAGAGACCCAGTACTTC. Supplemented by reference TRBV29-1 and TRBJ2-5, the full variable domain reads SAVISQKPSRDICQRGTSLTIQCQVDSQVTMMFWYRQQPGQSLTLIATANQGSEATYESGFVIDKFPISRPNLTFSTLTVSNMSPEDSSIYLCSARTGGGETQYFGPGTRLLVL.

The chain is built from TRBV30 and TRBJ2-4; D possibly corresponds to TRBD2 (6 bases). V was pared by 1 base and J by 1 base, with 8 bases between. The CDR3 covers 14 residues. In germline, CDR1 is GTSNPN, CDR2 SVGIG (reference sequence). The CDR3 coding sequence is TGTGCCTGGAGTGCGGGAGTGGCCAAAAACATTCAGTACTTC. It translates to CAWSAGVAKNIQYF.

This clone has just a few counts. The V call is TRBV30, the J call TRBJ2-7, with D possibly being TRBD2 (6 bases). The V end lost 0 bases, the J end lost 7 bases, and 16 bases lay between the germline ends. This CDR3 spans 14 amino acids. Germline assignment: CDR1 GTSNPN and CDR2 SVGIG (reference sequence). The CDR3 bases are TGTGCCTGGAGTGTACGTCGGAGGGGTGAGGAGCAGTACTTC. Encoded protein: CAWSVRRRGEEQYF.

The chain combines TRBV19 with TRBJ1-2; D might be TRBD1 (6 bases). CDR1 is LNHDA, CDR2 SQIVND, per germline (reference sequence). V lost 5 bases and J lost 7, with 11 bases in between. CDR3 length: 12 amino acids. CDR3 protein: CASSLGHTGYTF. DNA for the CDR3: TGTGCCAGTAGTTTGGGACACACTGGCTACACCTTC.

V and J are TRBV4-1 and TRBJ2-3; no reliable D call. Germline CDR1 is MGHRA and CDR2 is YSYEKL. The CDR3 length is 15 residues. V lost 0 bases and J lost 2, with 9 bases in between. The CDR3, as DNA: TGCGCCAGCAGCCAAGACCACCTGTTCACAGATACGCAGTATTTT. Its translation is CASSQDHLFTDTQYF.

The V gene is TRBV6-6, the J gene TRBJ2-5; 7 bases fit TRBD1. CDR1 is MNHNY and CDR2 is SVGAGI in the germline V gene (reference sequence). This CDR3 has 15 residues. With V trimmed by 5 bases and J by 4 bases, 10 bases remained unmatched. CDR3: CASSTQGTSGETQYF. The DNA of the CDR3 is TGTGCCAGCAGTACACAGGGGACCAGCGGAGAGACCCAGTACTTC.

As regards this clone: This sample also contains other DNA sequences that code for the same CDR3. This chain connects TRBV30 to TRBJ2-7; D is unresolved. The CDR3 covers 13 residues. Germline V gene data show CDR1 as GTSNPN and CDR2 as SVGIG (reference sequence). Trimming pared 0 bases from V and 3 bases from J, leaving 9 bases between. The CDR3 nucleotides are TGTGCCTGGAGTGTATCTGTCTACTACGAGCAGTACTTC. Translating gives CAWSVSVYYEQYF.

The chain recombines TRBV30 with TRBJ1-1; 8 bases match TRBD1. CDR1 and CDR2 from the germline V gene are GTSNPN and SVGIG (reference sequence). The length of the CDR3 is 13 residues. CDR3 sequence reads: CAHRGGVATEAFF. In DNA form, the CDR3 reads TGTGCTCACAGGGGGGGAGTTGCCACTGAAGCTTTCTTT.

This rearrangement joins TRBV14 to TRBJ2-1; the D gene is possibly TRBD1 (6 bases). The germline gives CDR1 SGHDN, CDR2 FVKESK. The ends were cut back, 4 bases at V and 5 bases at J, with 12 bases in the middle. This CDR3 is 14 amino acids long. The CDR3 loop reads CASSRGTRNNEQFF. The CDR3 bases are TGTGCCAGCAGCCGTGGGACACGGAACAATGAGCAGTTCTTC.

The genes are TRBV5-6 and TRBJ1-2, with D tentatively TRBD1 (6 bases). The germline gives CDR1 SGHDT, CDR2 YYEEEE. V lost 2 bases and J 0 bases, leaving 11 bases between the germline ends. The CDR3 length is 15 residues. CDR3 sequence: CASSFDRRPNYGYTF. CDR3 sequence (DNA): TGTGCCAGCAGCTTCGACAGGAGACCTAACTATGGCTACACCTTC.

CDR3 DNA: TGTGCCTGGAGTGTAACTCCACTGCCTGGCGGAAAACTGTTTTTT. Translated: CAWSVTPLPGGKLFF. V is TRBV30 and J is TRBJ1-4; D gene ambiguous. The CDR3 is 15 residues long. Deletions cut 0 bases from V and 10 bases from J, with 18 bases between. Germline lookup yields CDR1 GTSNPN and CDR2 SVGIG (reference sequence). Supplemented by reference TRBV30 and TRBJ1-4, the full variable domain reads SQTIHQWPATLVQPVGSPLSLECTVEGTSNPNLYWYRQAAGRGLQLLFYSVGIGQISSEVPQNLSASRPQDRQFILSSKKLLLSDSGFYLCAWSVTPLPGGKLFFGSGTQLSVL.

The chain joins TRBV30 to TRBJ2-3; D is unresolved. V lost 4 bases and J 1 base, leaving 9 bases between the germline ends. The CDR3 length is 13 residues. CDR1 is GTSNPN and CDR2 is SVGIG in the germline V gene (reference sequence). The CDR3 DNA follows: TGTGCCTGGAAGCTAACAGGCACAGATACGCAGTATTTT. Amino acid sequence: CAWKLTGTDTQYF.

This clone was detected only once. The chain carries TRBV30 and TRBJ2-6; D possibly uses TRBD1 or TRBD2 (6 bases each). The germline V gene encodes CDR1 GTSNPN and CDR2 SVGIG (reference sequence). The CDR3 has 15 residues. The CDR3 region has the DNA TGTGCTTCTTATAGGGGGGCCACTGGGGCCAACGTCCTGACTTTC. Protein: CASYRGATGANVLTF.

The chain couples TRBV11-1 to TRBJ2-2; no firm D call. CDR3 length: 14 residues. CDR1 is SGHAT and CDR2 is FQDESV in the germline V gene (reference sequence). The germline V and J ends were trimmed by 1 base and 2 bases, with 5 bases remaining between them. This CDR3 reads CASSLVINTGELFF. For the CDR3, the DNA is TGTGCCAGCAGCTTAGTCATCAACACCGGGGAGCTGTTTTTT.

The V and J genes are TRBV19 and TRBJ1-2, with 8 bases identical to TRBD1. V shed 10 bases and J 2 bases; nucleotides not matched to a gene: 3. CDR1 and CDR2 from the germline V gene are LNHDA and SQIVND (reference sequence). The CDR3 loop spans 12 amino acids. The CDR3 is CATWDRNYGYTF. The CDR3 nucleotides are TGTGCCACCTGGGACAGGAACTATGGCTACACCTTC.

This chain connects TRBV6-1 to TRBJ1-2; D remains ambiguous. This CDR3 has 10 amino acids. Looked up from germline, CDR1 is MNHNS and CDR2 is SASEGT. The V gene lost 7 bases and the J gene lost 7 bases, with 7 bases spanning the gap. The CDR3 sequence: CASTGSGYTF. Written as DNA, the CDR3 is TGTGCCAGCACCGGGAGTGGCTACACCTTC.

This clone was observed a few times. The V call is TRBV10-3, the J call TRBJ2-7, with D tentatively TRBD1 (6 bases). V shed 6 bases and J shed 5 bases, with 8 bases lying between them. CDR1 is ENHRY and CDR2 is SYGVKD in the germline V gene. The CDR3 is 11 amino acids. DNA for the CDR3: TGTGCCATCAGAAGGACAGACGAGCAGTACTTC. Protein product: CAIRRTDEQYF.